The present TCR beta chain was sequenced within a study of human T cells and chemical hapten exposure. Across the whole study: Weekly scalp doses of diphenylcyclopropenone were given to patients during the roughly 25-week study. Patch tests put 0.01% DPC on the upper back, read at 6 days. Diagnoses of alopecia areata, totalis or universalis occurred in mostly female patients.

The CDR3 is made up of 13 amino acids. Trimming cost V 4 bases and J 1 base, with 7 bases left between them. TCRdb called the RACE reads again in MiXCR, with one record for every CDR3 protein. The data contain over 70,000 distinct CDR3 sequences, 9.5% to 13% of them singletons. Described time point: patch test 3, about 24 weeks after DPC sensitization. This sample's treatment: therapeutic diphenylcyclopropenone sensitization with weekly scalp DPC. Patch tests were applied only after blood draws. This clonotype has ten or more counts. The clonotype originates from a woman aged 25 to 45 with alopecia areata. Some clones in this sample may be carry-over from other donors' samples. V and J are TRBV12-3 or TRBV12-4 and TRBJ1-1, with no clear D. The sequenced sample was whole blood, obtained in connection with sensitization to the hapten diphenylcyclopropenone (DPC). The CDR3 DNA is TGTGCCAGCAGTTCAAACTGGAACACTGAAGCTTTCTTT. Translation: CASSSNWNTEAFF.